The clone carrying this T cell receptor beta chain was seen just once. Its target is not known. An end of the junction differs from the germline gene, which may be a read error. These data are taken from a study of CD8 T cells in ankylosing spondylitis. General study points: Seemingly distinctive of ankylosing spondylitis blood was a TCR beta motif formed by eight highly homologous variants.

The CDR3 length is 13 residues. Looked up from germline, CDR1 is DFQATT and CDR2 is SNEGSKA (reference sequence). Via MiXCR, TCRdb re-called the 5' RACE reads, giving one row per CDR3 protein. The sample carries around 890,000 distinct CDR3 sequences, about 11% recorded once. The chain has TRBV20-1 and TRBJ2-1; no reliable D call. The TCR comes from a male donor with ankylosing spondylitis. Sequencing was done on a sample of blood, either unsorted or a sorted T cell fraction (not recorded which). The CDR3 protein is CSARDELYNGQFF. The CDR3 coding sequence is TGCAGTGCTAGAGATGAACTGTACAATGGGCAGTTCTTC.